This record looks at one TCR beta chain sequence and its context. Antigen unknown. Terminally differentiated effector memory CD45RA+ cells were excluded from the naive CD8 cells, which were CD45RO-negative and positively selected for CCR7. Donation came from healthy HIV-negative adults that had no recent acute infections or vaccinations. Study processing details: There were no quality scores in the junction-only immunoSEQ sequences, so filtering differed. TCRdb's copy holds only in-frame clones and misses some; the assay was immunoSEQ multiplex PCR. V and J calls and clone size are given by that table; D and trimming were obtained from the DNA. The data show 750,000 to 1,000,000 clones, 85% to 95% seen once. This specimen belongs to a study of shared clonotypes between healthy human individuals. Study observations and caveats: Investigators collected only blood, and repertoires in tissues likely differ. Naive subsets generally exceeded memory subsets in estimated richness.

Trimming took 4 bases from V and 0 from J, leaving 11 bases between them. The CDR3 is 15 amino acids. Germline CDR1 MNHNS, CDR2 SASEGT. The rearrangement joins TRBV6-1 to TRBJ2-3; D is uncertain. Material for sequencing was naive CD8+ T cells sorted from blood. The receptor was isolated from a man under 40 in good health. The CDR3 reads CASSVYAVSTDTQYF. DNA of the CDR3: TGTGCCAGCAGTGTTTATGCGGTTAGCACAGATACGCAGTATTTT.